The subject of this entry is one T cell receptor (beta chain). Only a few counts were recorded for this clone. The antigen this receptor binds is unknown. No base quality information exists; no much larger clone differs at one position. The data were taken from a study of blood T cell repertoires in COVID-19 (dated by TCRdb to about 2020). For context, the study as a whole: Collaborator samples came from the United States, Italy and Spain and covered acute and convalescent phases of COVID-19. The repertoires were made available in a free public database intended to serve as a resource for research on the immune response to SARS-CoV-2. The sample metadata nearly always contained a de-identified subject ID, COVID-19 status, age in years and sex. Where available, HLA class I and class II types were obtained from metadata supplied by the sample provider rather than from assay-based typing. The samples were drawn from the first 160 participants of the ongoing ImmuneRACE study and from 1,254 subjects provided by 6 global collaborators. The material from the prospective study consisted of cDNA or gDNA derived from T cells, B-cell-depleted T cells, or PBMCs. The dataset comprised deeply sampled blood TCRbeta repertoires from subjects exposed to, actively infected with, or recovered from COVID-19.

Clipping removes 3 bases from V and 6 bases from J, with 6 as the unmatched junction base count. Counted from cysteine to phenylalanine, this CDR3 has 15 amino acids. The read is trimmed to its CDR3 DNA, 45 bases read in frame from base 1. CDR1 and CDR2, looked up from the germline V gene, are KGHDR and SFDVKD. The immunoSEQ Assay, a bias-controlled multiplex PCR, was used to amplify TCRbeta CDR3 regions from genomic DNA. Under the source paper's analysis protocol: Nucleated cell counts per sample were estimated from amplification of reference gene primers within the assay. To quantify the absolute abundance of each unique TCRbeta CDR3 rearrangement, sequence reads were collapsed and filtered. For each sample, productive Simpson clonality was calculated as the square root of Simpson's diversity index across productive rearrangements. TCRdb carries this immuneACCESS record with in-frame sequences only. Its versions omit some clonotypes, under half of them owing to an unresolved V gene in the studies checked, with the rest unexplained. V and J calls and clone size are those listed in that table; D and trimming were worked out from the DNA. This sample has roughly 200,000 clones in its table, and under 90% of those were observed once. The biggest ten clones account for roughly 5.7% of the sample.

Whole blood was collected in K2EDTA tubes by collaborating institutions according to the institutions' own protocols. For TCRbeta analysis, collaborators shipped samples in one of three forms: frozen whole blood, isolated PBMCs, or DNA extracted from either of those sample types. Broader findings and caveats from the paper: How much clinical and demographic metadata was included differed by source and by participant, and the metadata was provided uncurated.

The sequence derives from a man at least 80 years old with acute or convalescent COVID-19. Material: peripheral blood. The rearrangement combines TRBV24-1 with TRBJ2-1, and 8 bases in between align with TRBD2. The CDR3 sequence is CATSDAAGTSNEQFF. The DNA sequence is as follows: TGTGCCACCAGTGATGCGGCCGGGACTAGCAATGAGCAGTTCTTC.